This T cell receptor (beta chain) derives from a study of cytomegalovirus exposure and HLA in healthy donors. Background on the study: The 120 validation repertoires, a later analysis reported, used the same platform as the approximately 670 repertoires from the first cohort.

Using immunoSEQ multiplex PCR, the repertoire was profiled, and TCRdb retains in-frame clones only, with some absent. The sample holds about 330,000 clones, 80% to 90% seen once. Points from the study as a whole: 164 TCR beta chains were listed as cytomegalovirus-associated. Reports described diagnosis of cytomegalovirus status by the classifier as highly specific and sensitive.

Germline values: CDR1 MDHEN, CDR2 SYDVKM. The CDR3 totals 15 residues. A note on this clone: Its antigen is not known. At one boundary the junction diverges from the germline segment, which might be a read error.

The donors were members of the validation cohort comprising over a hundred subjects, separate from the roughly 670-subject first cohort. The material sequenced was PBMCs. The chain carries TRBV28 and TRBJ1-4; D gene unclear. The source of this sequence is a young woman in good health and CMV-seronegative. The CDR3 sequence is CTSAPAGTVNEKLFF. The CDR3 coding sequence is TGTACCAGCGCCCCGGCGGGCACCGTTAATGAAAAACTGTTTTTT.